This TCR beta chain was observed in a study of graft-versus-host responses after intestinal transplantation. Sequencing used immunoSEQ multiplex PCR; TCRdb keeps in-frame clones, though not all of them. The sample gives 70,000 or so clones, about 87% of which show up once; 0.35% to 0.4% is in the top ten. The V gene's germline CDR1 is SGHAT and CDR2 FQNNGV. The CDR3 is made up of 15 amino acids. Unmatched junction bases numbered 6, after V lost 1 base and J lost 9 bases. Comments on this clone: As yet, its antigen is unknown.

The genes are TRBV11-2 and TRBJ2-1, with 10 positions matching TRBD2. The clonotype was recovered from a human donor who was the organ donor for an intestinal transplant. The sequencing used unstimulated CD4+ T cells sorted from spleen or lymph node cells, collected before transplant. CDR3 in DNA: TGTGCCAGCAGCTTAGTGGCTAGCGGGGGCTCTGAGCAGTTCTTC. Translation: CASSLVASGGSEQFF.